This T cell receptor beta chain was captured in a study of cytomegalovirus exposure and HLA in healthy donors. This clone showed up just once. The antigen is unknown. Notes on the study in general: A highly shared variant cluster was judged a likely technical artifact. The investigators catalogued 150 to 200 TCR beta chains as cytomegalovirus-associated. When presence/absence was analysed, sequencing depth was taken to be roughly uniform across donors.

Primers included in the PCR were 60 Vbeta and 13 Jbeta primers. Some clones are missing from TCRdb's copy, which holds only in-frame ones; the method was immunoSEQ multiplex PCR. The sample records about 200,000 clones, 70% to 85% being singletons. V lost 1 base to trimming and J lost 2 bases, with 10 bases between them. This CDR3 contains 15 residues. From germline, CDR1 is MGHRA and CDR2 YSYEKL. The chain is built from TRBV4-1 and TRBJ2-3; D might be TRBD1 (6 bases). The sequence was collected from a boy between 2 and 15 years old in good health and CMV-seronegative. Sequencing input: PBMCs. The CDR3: CASSQGRQVTDTQYF. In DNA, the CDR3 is TGCGCCAGCAGCCAAGGGAGACAGGTCACAGATACGCAGTATTTT.